A single T cell receptor (beta chain) is shown here with its context. This entry is derived from a study of control samples from healthy donors and cancer patients. Produced via immunoSEQ multiplex PCR; TCRdb's table is partial and in-frame only. Of about 190,000 clones listed, approximately 92% are singletons. This CDR3 spans 16 amino acids. Germline CDR1 SGHRS, CDR2 YFSETQ. V gave up 0 bases and J gave up 4 bases, with 17 bases separating them. The chain couples TRBV5-1 to TRBJ2-7; the D is unclear. The receptor was derived from a man between 18 and 35 years old in good health. The source material was blood. The CDR3 sequence: CASSLESVSGWYEQYF. CDR3 in DNA: TGCGCCAGCAGCTTGGAATCGGTGTCCGGATGGTACGAGCAGTACTTC.